Following are 10 T cell receptor beta chains from one sample sequenced in a study of blood T cells in healthy people across ages. A second PCR, run for roughly 7 to 12 cycles, used a sample-barcoded 5' primer plus a J-beta primer mix. A single record per CDR3 protein comes from TCRdb applying MiXCR to the 5' RACE reads. Of 700,000 to 950,000 distinct CDR3 sequences detected, roughly 64% appear once; the ten largest clones hold about 20%. Sequencing input: blood. The source of these receptors is a young man in good health.

The V gene is TRBV7-2, the J gene TRBJ2-7, with D possibly TRBD2 on 6 matching bases. The V end lost 3 bases, the J end lost 1 base, and 13 bases lay between the germline ends. Germline V gene data show CDR1 as SGHTA and CDR2 as FQGNSA. This CDR3 has 15 residues. CDR3 nucleotide sequence: TGTGCCAGCAGCTTGGGTCCGCTAGCGTCCTACGAGCAGTACTTC. The encoded protein is CASSLGPLASYEQYF.

About this clonotype: Relative to the germline gene, one junction end is altered; a read error may explain this. The V call is TRBV7-9, the J call TRBJ2-6; a weak D match, TRBD2 (5 bases). CDR3 length: 14 residues. Germline loops: CDR1 SEHNR, CDR2 FQNEAQ (reference sequence). CDR3 sequence: CASVGGAGANVLTF. CDR3 bases: TGCGCCAGCGTCGGAGGCGCTGGGGCCAACGTCCTGACTTTC. Supplemented by reference TRBV7-9 and TRBJ2-6, the full variable domain reads DTGVSQNPRHKITKRGQNVTFRCDPISEHNRLYWYRQTLGQGPEFLTYFQNEAQLEKSRLLSDRFSAERPKGSFSTLEIQRTEQGDSAMYLCASVGGAGANVLTFGAGSRLTVL.

This chain uses TRBV20-1 with TRBJ2-5, with 9 bases lining up with TRBD2. The V segment lost 1 base and the J segment 4 bases; nucleotides outside the gene matches: 7. Germline-derived CDR1 and CDR2 are DFQATT and SNEGSKA (reference sequence). This CDR3 has 15 amino acids. The CDR3 sequence: CSARVPGLALETQYF. The CDR3 bases are TGCAGTGCTAGAGTTCCGGGACTAGCATTAGAGACCCAGTACTTC.

This clonotype was detected only a few times. The CDR3 DNA reads TGTGCCAGCCGGACAGGGGGCACAGATACGCAGTATTTT. Its translation is CASRTGGTDTQYF. This sequence joins TRBV12-3 or TRBV12-4 and TRBJ2-3, with TRBD1 matching 9 bases. The CDR3 covers 13 residues. The trim removed 8 bases at V and 1 base at J, leaving 1 base unmatched.

This clonotype was observed a handful of times. V is TRBV12-3 or TRBV12-4 and J is TRBJ2-3, with D uncertain. V was clipped by 7 bases and J by 7 bases, with 15 bases between them. CDR3 length equals 13 residues. CDR3 amino acids: CASTATGPHTQYF. The CDR3 DNA is TGTGCCAGCACCGCGACTGGGCCCCATACGCAGTATTTT.

The rearrangement links TRBV5-1 to TRBJ2-6, with TRBD1 identical over 7 bases. The CDR3 consists of 18 residues. Unmatched junction bases numbered 10, after V lost 4 bases and J lost 0 bases. Germline V lookup: CDR1 SGHRS, CDR2 YFSETQ. The CDR3: CASSALGTVFSGANVLTF. CDR3 nucleotides: TGCGCCAGCAGCGCGCTCGGGACAGTCTTCTCTGGGGCCAACGTCCTGACTTTC.

The chain uses TRBV6-2 or TRBV6-3 and TRBJ2-7; TRBD1 or TRBD2 may be the D gene (5 bases each). The germline V gene has CDR1 MNHEY and CDR2 SVGEGT. The CDR3 totals 12 residues. Trimming cost V 8 bases and J 0 bases, with 8 bases left between them. The CDR3 region is CASEGSSYEQYF. The CDR3 DNA follows: TGTGCCAGCGAGGGGTCCTCCTACGAGCAGTACTTC.

This clonotype has more than one count but fewer than ten. CDR3 sequence reads: CASSLGVGTKNIQYF. The CDR3 DNA follows: TGTGCCAGCAGTTTAGGGGTAGGGACCAAAAACATTCAGTACTTC. The chain has TRBV27 and TRBJ2-4; D gene uncertain. CDR1 is MNHEY and CDR2 is SMNVEV in the germline V gene (reference sequence). V was cut by 2 bases and J by 2 bases, with 10 bases left in between. This CDR3 has 15 amino acids.

This clonotype was counted a few times. V usage is TRBV13 and J usage is TRBJ2-4; D possibly corresponds to TRBD2 (5 bases). Germline V lookup: CDR1 PRHDT, CDR2 FYEKMQ (reference sequence). Trimming cost V 0 bases and J 13 bases, with 19 bases left between them. The length of the CDR3 is 15 residues. The CDR3 nucleotides are TGTGCCAGCAGCTTAGGTGGGAGTGGGCTTATAAAGCAGTACTTC. Protein product: CASSLGGSGLIKQYF.

The rearrangement links TRBV6-2 or TRBV6-3 to TRBJ2-7; perhaps TRBD1 as D (5 bases). The CDR3 is made up of 15 amino acids. From germline, CDR1 is MNHEY and CDR2 SVGEGT. Trimming took off 6 bases at V and 2 bases at J, with 17 bases between the two ends. The CDR3 spells CASSSNPTATYEQYF. The CDR3 DNA reads as TGTGCCAGCAGCTCAAACCCGACAGCCACCTACGAGCAGTACTTC.